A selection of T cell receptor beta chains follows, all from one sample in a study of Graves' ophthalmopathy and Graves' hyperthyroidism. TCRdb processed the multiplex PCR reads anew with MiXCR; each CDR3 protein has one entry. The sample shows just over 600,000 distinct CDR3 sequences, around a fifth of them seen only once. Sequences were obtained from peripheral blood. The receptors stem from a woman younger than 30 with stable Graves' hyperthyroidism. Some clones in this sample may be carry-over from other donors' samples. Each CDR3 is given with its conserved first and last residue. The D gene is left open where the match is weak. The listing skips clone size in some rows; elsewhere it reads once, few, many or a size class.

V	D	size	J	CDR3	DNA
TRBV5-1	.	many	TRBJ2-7	CASSPSRRGLPYEQYF	TGCGCCAGCAGCCCCAGTCGTCGGGGACTCCCCTACGAGCAGTACTTC
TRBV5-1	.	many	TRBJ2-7	CASSGGQGSPYEQYF	TGCGCCAGCAGCGGGGGACAAGGGAGTCCGTACGAGCAGTACTTC
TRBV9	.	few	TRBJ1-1	CASSEGGATEAFF	TGTGCCAGCAGCGAAGGGGGGGCCACTGAAGCTTTCTTT
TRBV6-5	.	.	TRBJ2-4	CASSYSPQGGKNIQYF	TGTGCCAGCAGTTACTCGCCGCAGGGGGGCAAAAACATTCAGTACTTC
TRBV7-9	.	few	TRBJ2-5	CASSHNDYQETQYF	TGTGCCAGCAGCCACAATGACTACCAAGAGACCCAGTACTTC
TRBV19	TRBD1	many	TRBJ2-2	CASSTRDRDAGELFF	TGTGCCAGTAGTACCCGGGACAGGGACGCCGGGGAGCTGTTTTTT
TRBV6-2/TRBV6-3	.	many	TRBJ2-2	CASSYRDVTGELFF	TGTGCCAGCAGTTACCGGGACGTGACCGGGGAGCTGTTTTTT
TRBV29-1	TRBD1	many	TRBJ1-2	CSVERGQGNYGYTF	TGCAGCGTTGAAAGAGGACAGGGAAACTATGGCTACACCTTC
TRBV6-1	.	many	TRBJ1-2	CASSESQGAYGYTF	TGTGCCAGCAGTGAATCACAGGGAGCCTATGGCTACACCTTC
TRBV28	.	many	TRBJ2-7	CASIPGAVSYEQYF	TGTGCCAGCATTCCAGGTGCGGTCTCCTACGAGCAGTACTTC
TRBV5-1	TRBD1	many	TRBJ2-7	CASSPGQGNEQYF	TGCGCCAGCAGCCCGGGACAGGGCAACGAGCAGTACTTC
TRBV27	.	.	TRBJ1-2	CASSPRGGVHYGYTF	TGTGCCAGCAGTCCCCGGGGGGGAGTGCACTATGGCTACACCTTC
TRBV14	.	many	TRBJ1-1	CASSQSLGYTEAFF	TGTGCCAGCAGCCAATCACTAGGCTACACTGAAGCTTTCTTT
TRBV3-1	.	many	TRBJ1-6	CASSQYRNNSPLHF	TGTGCCAGCAGCCAATATCGGAATAATTCACCCCTCCACTTT
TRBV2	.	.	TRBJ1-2	CASSEGPRGYTF	TGTGCCAGCAGTGAAGGCCCGCGGGGCTACACCTTC
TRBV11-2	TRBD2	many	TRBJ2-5	CASSHGAGGRETQYF	TGTGCCAGCAGCCATGGGGCGGGAGGGCGAGAGACCCAGTACTTC
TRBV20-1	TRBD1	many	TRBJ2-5	CSARDPDRGLETQYF	TGCAGTGCTAGAGATCCGGACAGGGGGCTGGAGACCCAGTACTTC
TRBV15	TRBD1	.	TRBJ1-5	CATSRGDRAGNQPQHF	TGTGCCACCAGCAGAGGGGACAGGGCTGGCAATCAGCCCCAGCATTTT
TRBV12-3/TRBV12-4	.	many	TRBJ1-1	CASTPGGRNTEAFF	TGTGCCAGCACTCCGGGGGGCCGGAACACTGAAGCTTTCTTT
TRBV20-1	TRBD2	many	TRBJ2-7	CSASETSGSQYEQYF	TGCAGTGCTAGTGAGACTAGCGGGAGTCAGTACGAGCAGTACTTC
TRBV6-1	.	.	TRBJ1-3	CASSTRDASSGNTIYF	TGTGCCAGCAGCACCCGGGACGCCAGCTCTGGAAACACCATATATTTT
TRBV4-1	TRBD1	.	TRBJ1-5	CASNRGTGDPNQPQHF	TGCGCCAGCAACCGTGGGACAGGGGATCCCAATCAGCCCCAGCATTTT
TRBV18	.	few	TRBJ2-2	CASSSGQSYRELFF	TGTGCCAGCTCATCCGGACAGTCTTACCGGGAGCTGTTTTTT
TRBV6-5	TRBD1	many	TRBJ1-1	CASRTRTGSGPEAFF	TGTGCCAGCAGAACCCGGACAGGCTCAGGGCCTGAAGCTTTCTTT
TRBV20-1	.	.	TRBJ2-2	CSAPSGVGGELFF	TGCAGTGCCCCCTCGGGGGTGGGCGGGGAGCTGTTTTTT
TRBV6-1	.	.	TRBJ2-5	CASESVNLETQYF	TGTGCTAGCGAGAGTGTTAATCTAGAGACCCAGTACTTT
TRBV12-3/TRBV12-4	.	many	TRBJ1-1	CASSLLQGGTEAFF	TGTGCCAGCAGCTTACTACAGGGAGGCACTGAAGCTTTCTTT
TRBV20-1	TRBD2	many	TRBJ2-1	CSAVGLAWDEQFF	TGCAGTGCCGTCGGACTAGCCTGGGATGAGCAGTTCTTC
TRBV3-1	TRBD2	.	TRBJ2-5	CASLRTSGGLRETQYF	TGTGCCAGCCTCCGGACTAGCGGGGGATTAAGAGAGACCCAGTACTTC
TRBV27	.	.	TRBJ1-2	CASSLTGAGIYGYTF	TGTGCCAGCAGTTTAACCGGGGCAGGGATATATGGCTACACCTTC
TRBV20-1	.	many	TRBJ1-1	CSARDPVNTEAFF	TGCAGTGCTAGAGATCCGGTAAACACTGAAGCTTTCTTT
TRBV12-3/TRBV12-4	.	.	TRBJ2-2	CATLLGAGELFF	TGTGCCACCCTCCTCGGAGCTGGGGAGCTGTTTTTT
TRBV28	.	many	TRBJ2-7	CASNAGFSYEQYF	TGTGCCAGCAACGCGGGTTTCTCCTACGAGCAGTACTTC
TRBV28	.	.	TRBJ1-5	CASSFNQVSSNQPQHF	TGTGCCAGCAGTTTTAACCAGGTATCTAGCAATCAGCCCCAGCATTTT
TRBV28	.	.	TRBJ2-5	CASSWAQGLPYQTQYF	TGTGCCAGCAGTTGGGCCCAGGGACTGCCTTACCAGACCCAGTACTTC
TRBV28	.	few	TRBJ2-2	CASSLSSGYGELFF	TGTGCCAGCAGTTTATCGTCGGGGTACGGGGAGCTGTTTTTT
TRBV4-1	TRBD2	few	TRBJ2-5	CASSQDQGTSGFMETQYF	TGCGCCAGCAGCCAAGATCAAGGGACTAGCGGATTTATGGAGACCCAGTACTTC
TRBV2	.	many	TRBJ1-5	CASRSGVVWNQPQHF	TGTGCCAGCAGGTCGGGAGTAGTCTGGAATCAGCCCCAGCATTTT
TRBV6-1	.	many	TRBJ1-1	CASSRKGTPEAGAKAFF	TGTGCCAGCAGTAGAAAGGGAACCCCCGAGGCGGGTGCGAAAGCTTTCTTT
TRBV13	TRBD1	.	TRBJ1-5	CASSFRQGDGRQPQHF	TGTGCCAGCAGCTTCAGACAGGGTGATGGCAGACAGCCCCAGCATTTT
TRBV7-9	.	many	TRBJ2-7	CASSPGWWYEQYF	TGTGCCAGCAGTCCAGGGTGGTGGTACGAGCAGTACTTC
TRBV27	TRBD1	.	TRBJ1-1	CASSPGTGQAFF	TGTGCCAGCAGCCCAGGGACAGGGCAAGCTTTCTTT
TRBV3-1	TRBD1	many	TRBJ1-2	CASSIGQGYGYTF	TGTGCCAGCAGCATTGGACAGGGCTATGGCTACACCTTC
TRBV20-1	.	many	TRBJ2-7	CSASGQGSYEQYF	TGCAGTGCTAGTGGACAAGGCTCCTACGAGCAGTACTTC
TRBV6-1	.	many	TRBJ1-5	CASSEQDHQPQHF	TGTGCCAGCAGTGAACAGGATCATCAGCCCCAGCATTTT
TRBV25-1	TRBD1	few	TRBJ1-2	CASSAPDRAYGYTF	TGTGCCAGCAGTGCCCCGGACAGGGCCTATGGCTACACCTTC
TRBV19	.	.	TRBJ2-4	CASSRDTNIQYF	TGTGCCAGTAGTAGGGACACAAACATTCAGTACTTC
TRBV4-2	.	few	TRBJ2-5	CASSQETRGEETQYF	TGTGCCAGCAGCCAAGAGACGAGGGGGGAAGAGACCCAGTACTTC
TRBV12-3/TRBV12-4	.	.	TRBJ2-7	CASSYFRHSYEQYF	TGTGCCAGCAGTTACTTTAGACACTCCTACGAGCAGTACTTC
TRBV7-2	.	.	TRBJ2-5	CASSNTPSQYF	TGTGCCAGCAGCAATACCCCCAGTCAGTACTTC
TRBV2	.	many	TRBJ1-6	CASSDGLRQYNSPLHF	TGTGCCAGCAGTGATGGATTAAGACAGTATAATTCACCCCTCCACTTT
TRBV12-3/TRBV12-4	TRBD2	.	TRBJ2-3	CASSLGTSGGHITDTQYF	TGTGCCAGCAGTTTAGGGACTAGCGGGGGGCACATCACAGATACGCAGTATTTT
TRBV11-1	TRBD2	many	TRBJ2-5	CASSRTTSGKETQYF	TGTGCCAGCAGCCGGACGACTAGCGGAAAAGAGACCCAGTACTTC
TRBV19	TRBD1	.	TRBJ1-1	CASGSGTGMKTEAFF	TGTGCCAGTGGTTCCGGGACAGGGATGAAGACTGAAGCTTTCTTT